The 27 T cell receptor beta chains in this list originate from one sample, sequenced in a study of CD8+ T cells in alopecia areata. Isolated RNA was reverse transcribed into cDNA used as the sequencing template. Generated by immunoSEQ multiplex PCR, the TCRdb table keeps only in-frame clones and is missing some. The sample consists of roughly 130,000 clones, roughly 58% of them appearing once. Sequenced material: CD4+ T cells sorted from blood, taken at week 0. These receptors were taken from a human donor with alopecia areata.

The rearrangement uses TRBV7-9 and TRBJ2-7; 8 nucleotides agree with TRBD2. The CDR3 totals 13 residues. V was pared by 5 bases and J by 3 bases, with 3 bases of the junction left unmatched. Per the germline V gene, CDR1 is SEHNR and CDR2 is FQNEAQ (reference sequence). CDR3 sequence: CASSLSGIYEQYF. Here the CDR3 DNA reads TGTGCCAGCAGCCTTAGCGGGATCTACGAGCAGTACTTC.

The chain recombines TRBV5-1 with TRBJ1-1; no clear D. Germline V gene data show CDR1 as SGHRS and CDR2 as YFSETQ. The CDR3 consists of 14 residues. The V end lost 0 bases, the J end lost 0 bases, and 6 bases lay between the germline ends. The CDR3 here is CASSLGSMNTEAFF. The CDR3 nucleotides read TGCGCCAGCAGCTTGGGTTCGATGAACACTGAAGCTTTCTTT.

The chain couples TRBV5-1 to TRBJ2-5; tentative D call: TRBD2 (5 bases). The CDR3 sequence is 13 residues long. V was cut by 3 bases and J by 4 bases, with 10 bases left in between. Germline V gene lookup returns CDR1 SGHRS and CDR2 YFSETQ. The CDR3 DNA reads TGCGCCAGCAGCTCGGACTCTGGAGAGACCCAGTACTTC. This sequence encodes CASSSDSGETQYF.

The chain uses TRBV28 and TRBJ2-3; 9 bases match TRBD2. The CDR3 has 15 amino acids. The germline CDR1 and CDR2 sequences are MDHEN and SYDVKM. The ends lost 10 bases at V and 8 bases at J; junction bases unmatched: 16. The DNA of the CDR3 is TGTGCCACCCCCTTAGCTCGGCGGGAGGGTCGTACGCAGTATTTT. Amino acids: CATPLARREGRTQYF.

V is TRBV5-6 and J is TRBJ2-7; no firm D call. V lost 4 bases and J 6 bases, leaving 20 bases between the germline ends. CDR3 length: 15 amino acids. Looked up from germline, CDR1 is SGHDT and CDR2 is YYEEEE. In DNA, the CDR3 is TGTGCCAGCAGCGGGATCCCTCCTCCTCTTGCCGAGCAGTACTTC. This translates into CASSGIPPPLAEQYF.

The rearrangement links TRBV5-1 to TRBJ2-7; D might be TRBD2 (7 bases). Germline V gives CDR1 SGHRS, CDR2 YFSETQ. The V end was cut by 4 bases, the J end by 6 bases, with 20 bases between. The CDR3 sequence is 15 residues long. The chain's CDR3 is CASSPQRGGGSEQYF. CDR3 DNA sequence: TGCGCCAGCAGCCCCCAGAGGGGGGGAGGGAGCGAGCAGTACTTC.

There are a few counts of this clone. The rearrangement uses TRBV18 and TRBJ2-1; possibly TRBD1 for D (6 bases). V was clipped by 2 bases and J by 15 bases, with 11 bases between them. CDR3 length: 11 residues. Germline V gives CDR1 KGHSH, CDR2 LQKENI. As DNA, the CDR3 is TGTGCCAGCTCACCAGGGGCCAGGGGGTTCTTC. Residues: CASSPGARGFF.

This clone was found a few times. Written as DNA, the CDR3 is TGTGCCAGCCACCTAGCGGCTAGCTCCTACGAGCAGTACTTC. This gives the protein CASHLAASSYEQYF. The chain employs TRBV2 and TRBJ2-7, with 7 positions matching TRBD2. V lost 8 bases to trimming and J lost 0 bases; unmatched junction nucleotides: 7. This CDR3 contains 14 residues. Germline assignment: CDR1 SNHLY and CDR2 FYNNEI.

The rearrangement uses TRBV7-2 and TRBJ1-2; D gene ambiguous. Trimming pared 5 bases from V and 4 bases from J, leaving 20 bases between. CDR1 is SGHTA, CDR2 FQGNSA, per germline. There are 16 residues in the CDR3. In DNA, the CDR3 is TGTGCCAGCAGCACAACCAAGGAATGGCAAGCCTATGGCTACACCTTC. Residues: CASSTTKEWQAYGYTF.

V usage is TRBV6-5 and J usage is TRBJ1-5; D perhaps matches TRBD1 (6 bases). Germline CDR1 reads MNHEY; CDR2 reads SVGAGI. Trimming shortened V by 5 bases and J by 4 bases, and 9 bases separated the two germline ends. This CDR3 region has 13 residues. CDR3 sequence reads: CASSNRENQPQHF. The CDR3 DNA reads TGTGCCAGCAGTAACAGGGAAAATCAGCCCCAGCATTTT.

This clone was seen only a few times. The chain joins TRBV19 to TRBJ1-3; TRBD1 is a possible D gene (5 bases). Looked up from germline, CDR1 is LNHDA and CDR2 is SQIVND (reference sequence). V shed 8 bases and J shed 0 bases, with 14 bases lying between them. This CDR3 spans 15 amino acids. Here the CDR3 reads CASSGGALSGNTIYF. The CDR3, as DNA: TGTGCCAGTTCCGGAGGGGCCCTCTCTGGAAACACCATATATTTT.

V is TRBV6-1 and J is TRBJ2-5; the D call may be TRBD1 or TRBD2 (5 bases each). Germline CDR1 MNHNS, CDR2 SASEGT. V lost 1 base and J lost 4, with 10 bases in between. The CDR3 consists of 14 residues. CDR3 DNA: TGTGCCAGCAGTGAAGGCTCAGGGAGAGAGACCCAGTACTTC. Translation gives CASSEGSGRETQYF.

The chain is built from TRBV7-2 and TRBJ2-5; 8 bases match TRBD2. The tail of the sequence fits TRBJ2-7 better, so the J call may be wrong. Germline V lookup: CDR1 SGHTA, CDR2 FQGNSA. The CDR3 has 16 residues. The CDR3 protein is CASSPKTSVDGYEQYF. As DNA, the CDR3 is TGTGCCAGCAGCCCTAAGACTAGCGTTGACGGATACGAGCAGTACTTC.

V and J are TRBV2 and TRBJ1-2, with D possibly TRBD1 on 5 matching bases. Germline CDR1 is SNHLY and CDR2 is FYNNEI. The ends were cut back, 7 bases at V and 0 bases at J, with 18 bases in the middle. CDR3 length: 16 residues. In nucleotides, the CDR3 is TGTGCCAGCATGGGCAGGGACGCACATACTAACTATGGCTACACCTTC. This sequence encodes CASMGRDAHTNYGYTF.

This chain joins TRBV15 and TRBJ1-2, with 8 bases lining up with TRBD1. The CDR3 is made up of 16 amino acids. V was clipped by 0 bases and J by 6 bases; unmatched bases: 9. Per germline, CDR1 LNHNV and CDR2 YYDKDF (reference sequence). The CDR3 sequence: CATSRDPGQAADGYTF. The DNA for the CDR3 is TGTGCCACCAGCAGAGACCCGGGACAGGCAGCAGATGGCTACACCTTC.

CDR3 in DNA: TGTGCCAGCAGCTCGGGTGACAGCTCTAATGAAAAACTGTTTTTT. Protein sequence: CASSSGDSSNEKLFF. The chain recombines TRBV7-2 with TRBJ1-4; a possible D gene is TRBD1 (5 bases). Deletions cut 4 bases from V and 3 bases from J, with 12 bases between. The CDR3 sequence is 15 residues long. Germline lookup yields CDR1 SGHTA and CDR2 FQGNSA. Full variable domain (remainder filled in from reference TRBV7-2 and TRBJ1-4): GAGVSQSPSNKVTEKGKDVELRCDPISGHTALYWYRQSLGQGLEFLIYFQGNSAPDKSGLPSDRFSAERTGGSVSTLTIQRTQQEDSAVYLCASSSGDSSNEKLFFGSGTQLSVL.

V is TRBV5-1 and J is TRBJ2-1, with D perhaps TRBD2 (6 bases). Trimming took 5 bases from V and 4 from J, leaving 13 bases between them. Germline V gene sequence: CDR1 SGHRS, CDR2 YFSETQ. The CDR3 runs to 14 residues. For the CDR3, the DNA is TGCGCCAGCAGTCGACCACTAGCTTACAATGAGCAGTTCTTC. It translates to CASSRPLAYNEQFF.

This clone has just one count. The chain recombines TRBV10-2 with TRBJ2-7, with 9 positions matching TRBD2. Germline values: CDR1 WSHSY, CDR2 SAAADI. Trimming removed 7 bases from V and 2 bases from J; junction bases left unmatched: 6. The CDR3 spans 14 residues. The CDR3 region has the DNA TGCGCCAGCACCGGAGCGGGGGGAGCCTACGAGCAGTACTTC. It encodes CASTGAGGAYEQYF.

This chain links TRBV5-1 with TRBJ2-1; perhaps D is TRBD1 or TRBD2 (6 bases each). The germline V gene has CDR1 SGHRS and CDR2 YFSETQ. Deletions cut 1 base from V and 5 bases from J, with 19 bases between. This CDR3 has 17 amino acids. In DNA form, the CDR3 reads TGCGCCAGCAGCTTGCCCGTAGGGGGAGGAGCGCACAATGAGCAGTTCTTC. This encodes CASSLPVGGGAHNEQFF.

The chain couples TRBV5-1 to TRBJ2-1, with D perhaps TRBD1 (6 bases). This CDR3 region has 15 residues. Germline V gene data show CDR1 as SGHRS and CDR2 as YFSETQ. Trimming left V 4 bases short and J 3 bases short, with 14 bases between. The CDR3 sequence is CASSRGQSIYNEQFF. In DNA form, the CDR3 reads TGCGCCAGCAGCAGGGGACAATCCATCTACAATGAGCAGTTCTTC. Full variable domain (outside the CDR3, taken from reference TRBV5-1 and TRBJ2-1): KAGVTQTPRYLIKTRGQQVTLSCSPISGHRSVSWYQQTPGQGLQFLFEYFSETQRNKGNFPGRFSGRQFSNSRSEMNVSTLELGDSALYLCASSRGQSIYNEQFFGPGTRLTVL.

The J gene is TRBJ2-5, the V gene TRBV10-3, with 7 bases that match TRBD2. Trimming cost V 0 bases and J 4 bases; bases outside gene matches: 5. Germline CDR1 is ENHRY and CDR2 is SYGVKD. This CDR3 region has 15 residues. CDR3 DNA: TGTGCCATCAGTGAGTCTAGCGGGTGGACAGAGACCCAGTACTTC. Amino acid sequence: CAISESSGWTETQYF.

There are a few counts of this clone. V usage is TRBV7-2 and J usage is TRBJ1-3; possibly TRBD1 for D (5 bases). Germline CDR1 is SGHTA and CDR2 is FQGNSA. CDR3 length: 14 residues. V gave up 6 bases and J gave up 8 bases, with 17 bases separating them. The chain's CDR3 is CASRDPGLGDTIYF. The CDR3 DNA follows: TGTGCCAGCAGAGATCCGGGCCTGGGGGACACCATATATTTT.

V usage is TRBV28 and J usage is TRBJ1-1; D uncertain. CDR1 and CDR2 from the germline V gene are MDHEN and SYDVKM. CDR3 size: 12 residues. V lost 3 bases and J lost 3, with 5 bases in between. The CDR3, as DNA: TGTGCCAGCAGTTTGTCTCACACTGAAGCTTTCTTT. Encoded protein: CASSLSHTEAFF. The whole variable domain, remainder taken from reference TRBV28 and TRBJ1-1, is DVKVTQSSRYLVKRTGEKVFLECVQDMDHENMFWYRQDPGLGLRLIYFSYDVKMKEKGDIPEGYSVSREKKERFSLILESASTNQTSMYLCASSLSHTEAFFGQGTRLTVV.

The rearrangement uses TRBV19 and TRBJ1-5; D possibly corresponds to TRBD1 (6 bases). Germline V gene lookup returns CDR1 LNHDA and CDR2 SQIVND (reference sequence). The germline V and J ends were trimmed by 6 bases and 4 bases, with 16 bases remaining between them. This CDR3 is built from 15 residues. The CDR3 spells CASSLIRDTNQPQHF. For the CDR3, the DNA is TGTGCCAGTAGCTTGATCCGGGACACGAATCAGCCCCAGCATTTT.

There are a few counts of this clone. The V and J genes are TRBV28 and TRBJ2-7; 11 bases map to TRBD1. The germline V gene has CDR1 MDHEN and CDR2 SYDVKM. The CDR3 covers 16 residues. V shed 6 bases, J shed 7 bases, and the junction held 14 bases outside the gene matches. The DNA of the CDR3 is TGTGCCAGCAGGCAGCTCGGCGGGACAGGGGGAGGAGAGCAGTACTTC. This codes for CASRQLGGTGGGEQYF.

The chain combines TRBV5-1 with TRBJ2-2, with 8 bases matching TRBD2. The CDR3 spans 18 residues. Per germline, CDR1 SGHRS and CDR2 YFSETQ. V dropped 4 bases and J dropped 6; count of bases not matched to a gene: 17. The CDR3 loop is CASSLFRLASGFAGELFF. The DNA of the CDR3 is TGCGCCAGCAGCCTATTTCGCCTGGCTAGCGGGTTCGCCGGGGAGCTGTTTTTT.

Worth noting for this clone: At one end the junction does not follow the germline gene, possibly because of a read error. CDR3 sequence (DNA): TGTGCTAGTGGTATAGCGGGCCACTTTCAGAACTTC. This codes for CASGIAGHFQNF. This sequence joins TRBV12-5 and TRBJ2-5, with 7 positions matching TRBD2. The CDR3 extends over 12 amino acids. Germline loops: CDR1 LGHNT, CDR2 FRNRAP.